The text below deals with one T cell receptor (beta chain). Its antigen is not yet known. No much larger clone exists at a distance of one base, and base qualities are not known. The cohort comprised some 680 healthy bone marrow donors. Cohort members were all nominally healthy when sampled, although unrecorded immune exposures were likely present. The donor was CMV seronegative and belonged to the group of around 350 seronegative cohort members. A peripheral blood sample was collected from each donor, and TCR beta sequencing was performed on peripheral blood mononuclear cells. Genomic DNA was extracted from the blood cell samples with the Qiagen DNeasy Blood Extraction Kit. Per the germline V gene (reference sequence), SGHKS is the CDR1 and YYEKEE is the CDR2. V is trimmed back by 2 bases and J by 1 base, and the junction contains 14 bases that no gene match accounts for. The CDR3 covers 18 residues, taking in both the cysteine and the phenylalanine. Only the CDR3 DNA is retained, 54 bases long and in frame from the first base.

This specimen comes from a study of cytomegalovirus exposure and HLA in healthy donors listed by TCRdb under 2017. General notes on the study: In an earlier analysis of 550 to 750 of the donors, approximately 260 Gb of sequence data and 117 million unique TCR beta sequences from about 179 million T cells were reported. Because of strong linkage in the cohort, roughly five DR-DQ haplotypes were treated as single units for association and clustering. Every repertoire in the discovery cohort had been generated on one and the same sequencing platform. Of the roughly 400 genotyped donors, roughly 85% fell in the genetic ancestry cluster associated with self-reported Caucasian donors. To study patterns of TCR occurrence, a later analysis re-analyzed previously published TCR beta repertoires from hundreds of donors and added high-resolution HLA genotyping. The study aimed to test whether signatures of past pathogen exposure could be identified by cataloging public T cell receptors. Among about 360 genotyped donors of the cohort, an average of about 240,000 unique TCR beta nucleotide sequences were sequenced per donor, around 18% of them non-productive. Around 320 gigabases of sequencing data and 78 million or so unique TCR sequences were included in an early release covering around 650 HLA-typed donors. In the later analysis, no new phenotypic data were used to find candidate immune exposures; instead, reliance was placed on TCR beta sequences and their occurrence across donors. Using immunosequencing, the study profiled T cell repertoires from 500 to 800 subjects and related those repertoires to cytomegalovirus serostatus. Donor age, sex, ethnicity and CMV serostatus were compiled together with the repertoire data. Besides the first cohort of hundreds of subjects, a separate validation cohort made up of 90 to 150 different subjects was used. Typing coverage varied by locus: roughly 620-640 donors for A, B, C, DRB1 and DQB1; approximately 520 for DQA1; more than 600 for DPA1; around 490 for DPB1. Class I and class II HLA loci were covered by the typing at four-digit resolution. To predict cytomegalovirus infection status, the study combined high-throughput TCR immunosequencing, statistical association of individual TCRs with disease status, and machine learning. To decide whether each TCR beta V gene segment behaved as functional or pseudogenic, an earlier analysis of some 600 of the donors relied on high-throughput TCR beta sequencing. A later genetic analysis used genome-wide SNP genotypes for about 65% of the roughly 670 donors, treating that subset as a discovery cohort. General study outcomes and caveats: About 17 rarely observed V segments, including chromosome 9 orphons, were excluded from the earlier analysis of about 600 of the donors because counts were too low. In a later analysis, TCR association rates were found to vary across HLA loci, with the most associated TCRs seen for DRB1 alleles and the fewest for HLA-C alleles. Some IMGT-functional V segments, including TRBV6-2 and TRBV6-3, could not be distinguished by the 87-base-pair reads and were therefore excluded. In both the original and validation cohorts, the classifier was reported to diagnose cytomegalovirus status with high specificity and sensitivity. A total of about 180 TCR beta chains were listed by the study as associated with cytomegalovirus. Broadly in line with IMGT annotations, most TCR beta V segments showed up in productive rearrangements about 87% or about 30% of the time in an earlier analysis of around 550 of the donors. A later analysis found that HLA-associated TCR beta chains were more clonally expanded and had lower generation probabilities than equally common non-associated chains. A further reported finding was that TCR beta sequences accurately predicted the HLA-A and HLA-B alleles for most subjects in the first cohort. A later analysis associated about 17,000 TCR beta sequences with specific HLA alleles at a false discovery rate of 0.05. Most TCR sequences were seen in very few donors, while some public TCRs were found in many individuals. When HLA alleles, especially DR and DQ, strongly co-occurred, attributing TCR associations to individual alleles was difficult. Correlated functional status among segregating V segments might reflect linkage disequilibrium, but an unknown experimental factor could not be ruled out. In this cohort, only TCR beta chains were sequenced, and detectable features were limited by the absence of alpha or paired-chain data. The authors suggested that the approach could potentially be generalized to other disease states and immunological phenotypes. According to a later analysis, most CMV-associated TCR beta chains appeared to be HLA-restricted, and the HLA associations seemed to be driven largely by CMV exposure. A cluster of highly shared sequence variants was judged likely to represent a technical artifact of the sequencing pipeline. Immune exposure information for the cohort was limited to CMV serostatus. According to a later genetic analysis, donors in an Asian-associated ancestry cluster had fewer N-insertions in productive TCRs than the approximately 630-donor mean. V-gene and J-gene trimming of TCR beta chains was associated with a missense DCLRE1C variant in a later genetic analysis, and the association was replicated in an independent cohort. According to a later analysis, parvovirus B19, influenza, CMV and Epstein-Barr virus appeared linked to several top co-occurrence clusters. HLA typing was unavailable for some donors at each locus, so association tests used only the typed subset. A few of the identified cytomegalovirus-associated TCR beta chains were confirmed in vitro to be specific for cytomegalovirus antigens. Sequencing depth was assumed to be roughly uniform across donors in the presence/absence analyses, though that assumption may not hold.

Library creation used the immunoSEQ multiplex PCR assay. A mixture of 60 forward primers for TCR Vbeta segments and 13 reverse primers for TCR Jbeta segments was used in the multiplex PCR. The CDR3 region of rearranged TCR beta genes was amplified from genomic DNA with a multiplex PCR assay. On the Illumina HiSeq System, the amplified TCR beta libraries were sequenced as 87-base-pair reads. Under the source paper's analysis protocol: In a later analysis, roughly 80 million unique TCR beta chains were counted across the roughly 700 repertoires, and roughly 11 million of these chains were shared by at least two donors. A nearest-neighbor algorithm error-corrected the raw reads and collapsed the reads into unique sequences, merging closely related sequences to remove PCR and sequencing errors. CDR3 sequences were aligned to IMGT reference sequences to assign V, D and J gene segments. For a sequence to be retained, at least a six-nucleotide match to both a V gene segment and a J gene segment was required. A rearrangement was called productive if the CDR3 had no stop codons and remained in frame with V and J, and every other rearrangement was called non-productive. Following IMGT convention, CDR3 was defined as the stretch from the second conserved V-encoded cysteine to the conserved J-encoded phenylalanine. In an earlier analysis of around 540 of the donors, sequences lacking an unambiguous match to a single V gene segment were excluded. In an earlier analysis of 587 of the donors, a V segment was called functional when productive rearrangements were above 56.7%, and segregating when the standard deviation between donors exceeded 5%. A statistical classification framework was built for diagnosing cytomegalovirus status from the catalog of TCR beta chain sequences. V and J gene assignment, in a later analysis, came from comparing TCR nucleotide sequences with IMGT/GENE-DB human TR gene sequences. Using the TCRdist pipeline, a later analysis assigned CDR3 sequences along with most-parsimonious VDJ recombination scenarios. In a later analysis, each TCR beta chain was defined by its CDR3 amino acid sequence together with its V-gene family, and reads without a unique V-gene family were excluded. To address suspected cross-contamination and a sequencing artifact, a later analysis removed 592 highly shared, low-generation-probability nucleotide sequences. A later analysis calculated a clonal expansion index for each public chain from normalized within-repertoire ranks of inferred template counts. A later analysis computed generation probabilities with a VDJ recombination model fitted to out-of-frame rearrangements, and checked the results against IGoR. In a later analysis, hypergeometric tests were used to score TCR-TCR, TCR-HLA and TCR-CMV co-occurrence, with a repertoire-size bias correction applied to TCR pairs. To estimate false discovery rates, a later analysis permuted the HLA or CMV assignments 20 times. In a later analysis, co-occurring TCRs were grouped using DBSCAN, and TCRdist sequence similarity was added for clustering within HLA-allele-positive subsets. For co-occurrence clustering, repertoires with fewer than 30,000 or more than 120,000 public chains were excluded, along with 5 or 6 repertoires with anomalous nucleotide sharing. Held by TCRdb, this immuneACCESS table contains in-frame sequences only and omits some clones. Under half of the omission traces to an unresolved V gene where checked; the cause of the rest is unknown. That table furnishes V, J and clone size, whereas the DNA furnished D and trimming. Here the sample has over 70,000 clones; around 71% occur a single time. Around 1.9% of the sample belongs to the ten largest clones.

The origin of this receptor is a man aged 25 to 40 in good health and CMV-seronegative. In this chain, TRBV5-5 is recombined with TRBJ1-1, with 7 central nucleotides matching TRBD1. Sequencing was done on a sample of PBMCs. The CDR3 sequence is CASSFFYRDRSSNTEAFF. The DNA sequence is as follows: TGTGCCAGCAGCTTTTTTTATCGGGACAGATCGTCGAACACTGAAGCTTTCTTT.